This T cell receptor beta chain was captured by sequencing in a study of read filtering for tumor transcriptome and immune sequencing. In the study overall: Among patients, 17 to 20 were male and around 14 female, aged about 40 to 90 (mean around 66). DNase treatment preceded whole-transcriptome library preparation.

This CDR3 has 14 residues. V was shortened by 5 bases and J by 13 bases, with 23 bases between the two germline ends. Germline V gives CDR1 MNHEY, CDR2 SVGEGT. Study-level results: About 77% of IR-seq clonotypes had a single read, yet these held about 3.4% of reads. This fraction held mixed bone marrow immune cells after CD138-negative sorting.

This clonotype appeared a few times. What it binds is not known. A read error is possible here, since a much larger clone lies one base away. From roughly 0.4 ug of RNA, a library with molecular barcoded alpha/delta and beta/gamma adaptors was made. MiXCR was run by TCRdb on the reads, yielding one entry per CDR3 protein. The table lists roughly 38,000 distinct CDR3 sequences, about 13% of them singletons. The specimen sequenced was a population of CD138-negative cells sorted from bone marrow. The TCR originated in a donor at least 40 years old with multiple myeloma. The V and J genes are TRBV6-2 or TRBV6-3 and TRBJ2-5; the D gene is possibly TRBD2 (7 bases). CDR3 amino acids: CASSQDGGRGARYF. The CDR3 DNA is TGTGCCAGCAGTCAGGACGGGGGCCGGGGGGCCCGGTACTTC.